The 18 T cell receptor beta chains given below trace back to one sample, sequenced in a study of blood T cells in healthy people across ages. Combining a sample-barcoded 5' primer with a J-beta primer mix, a second PCR ran for roughly 7 to 12 cycles. One entry per CDR3 protein results from TCRdb running MiXCR on the 5' RACE reads. The table records around 1,700,000 distinct CDR3 sequences, under 30% of them present only once. Sequenced: blood. Receptors originate from a woman aged 25 to 39 in good health.

The rearrangement joins TRBV20-1 to TRBJ2-7; maybe TRBD2 (6 bases). Trimming cost V 0 bases and J 0 bases, with 12 bases left between them. The CDR3 spans 15 residues. Germline loops: CDR1 DFQATT, CDR2 SNEGSKA (reference sequence). CDR3 in amino acids: CSARDSSSGSYEQYF. CDR3 coding DNA: TGCAGTGCTAGAGATTCCAGTAGCGGCTCCTACGAGCAGTACTTC.

V is TRBV5-1 and J is TRBJ2-7, with D perhaps TRBD2 (6 bases). CDR1 is SGHRS and CDR2 is YFSETQ in the germline V gene. V was trimmed by 3 bases and J by 2 bases, leaving 12 bases between them. This CDR3 contains 14 residues. The CDR3 region is CASSSGDGAYEQYF. In DNA form, the CDR3 reads TGCGCCAGCAGCTCGGGGGACGGGGCCTACGAGCAGTACTTC.

This clonotype came up a few times. This rearrangement joins TRBV6-6 to TRBJ1-1, with no clear D. V lost 6 bases, J lost 3 bases, and 23 bases lay in between. The CDR3 sequence is 17 residues long. The V gene's germline CDR1 is MNHNY and CDR2 SVGAGI (reference sequence). The CDR3 region has the DNA TGTGCCAGCAGCCTAGGCTTGGGATCCCCAACCCACACTGAAGCTTTCTTT. As protein: CASSLGLGSPTHTEAFF.

V is TRBV14 and J is TRBJ2-7, with TRBD1 identical over 9 bases. Judging by the DNA end, TRBJ2-5 fits better; the J call may be wrong. This CDR3 contains 14 residues. CDR1 and CDR2 (germline): SGHDN, FVKESK. The DNA of the CDR3 is TGTGCCAGCAGCACCGGGACAGGGTCAAAGACCCAGTACTTC. Translated, it gives CASSTGTGSKTQYF.

The chain is built from TRBV9 and TRBJ2-7; 7 nucleotides agree with TRBD1. The better agreement between TRBJ2-5 and the DNA end casts doubt on the J call. The CDR3 covers 15 residues. The germline CDR1 and CDR2 sequences are SGDLS and YYNGEE. The CDR3 here is CASSVGQGSRETQYF. CDR3 nucleotide sequence: TGTGCCAGCAGCGTAGGACAGGGATCCCGAGAGACCCAGTACTTC.

The chain carries TRBV28 and TRBJ2-7; 7 bases line up with TRBD2. This CDR3 is built from 14 residues. CDR1 MDHEN and CDR2 SYDVKM come from the germline V gene. The trim removed 8 bases at V and 5 bases at J, leaving 12 bases unmatched. The CDR3 nucleotides are TGTGCCAGCTCAGGACTAGGCGGCGCCGACGAGCAGTACTTC. Encoded protein: CASSGLGGADEQYF.

The gene calls are TRBV10-3 and TRBJ2-1; 7 bases line up with TRBD2. The CDR3 is 15 amino acids. Germline CDR1 ENHRY, CDR2 SYGVKD. Germline trimming cut 5 bases from V and 7 bases from J; bases unmatched to any gene: 11. The CDR3 here is CAISSLTSTDNEQFF. The CDR3 DNA reads as TGTGCCATCAGTTCATTGACTAGCACCGATAATGAGCAGTTCTTC.

This clonotype was picked up a small number of times. The chain is built from TRBV6-1 and TRBJ1-1; D unresolved. The CDR3 length is 16 residues. The ends were cut back, 5 bases at V and 2 bases at J, with 18 bases in the middle. Germline V CDR1 and CDR2: MNHNS, SASEGT. This CDR3 reads CASSIGRLYGNTEAFF. CDR3 nucleotide sequence: TGTGCCAGCAGTATCGGGCGCCTATATGGTAACACTGAAGCTTTCTTT.

The CDR3 loop is CASSSGDSTGELFF. The CDR3 DNA reads TGCGCCAGCAGCTCGGGGGACAGCACCGGGGAGCTGTTTTTT. The gene calls are TRBV5-1 and TRBJ2-2; D is possibly TRBD1 (7 bases). The V end lost 3 bases, the J end lost 4 bases, and 10 bases lay between the germline ends. Germline V CDR1 and CDR2: SGHRS, YFSETQ. This CDR3 contains 14 residues.

This clonotype was detected ten times or more. The J gene is TRBJ2-1, the V gene TRBV7-6, with 8 nucleotides matching TRBD2. The CDR3 length is 16 residues. Germline assignment: CDR1 SGHVS and CDR2 FNYEAQ. J was trimmed by 9 bases and V by 5 bases; bases with no gene match: 15. CDR3 protein: CASSTLSGGPRSEQFF. The CDR3 coding sequence is TGTGCCAGCAGCACTCTTTCGGGAGGGCCAAGGAGTGAGCAGTTCTTC. Full variable domain (missing parts from reference TRBV7-6 and TRBJ2-1): GAGVSQSPRYKVTKRGQDVALRCDPISGHVSLYWYRQALGQGPEFLTYFNYEAQQDKSGLPNDRFSAERPEGSISTLTIQRTEQRDSAMYRCASSTLSGGPRSEQFFGPGTRLTVL.

V and J are TRBV7-2 and TRBJ1-5; TRBD1 is a possible D gene (6 bases). From germline, CDR1 is SGHTA and CDR2 FQGNSA. The CDR3 runs 12 residues. V dropped 5 bases and J dropped 11 bases, with 13 bases sitting between them. CDR3 in DNA: TGTGCCAGCAGCCGACAGGAAGAGACCCAGCATTTT. Translated: CASSRQEETQHF.

This clonotype has a handful of counts. The chain has TRBV20-1 and TRBJ1-6; D unclear. V gave up 0 bases and J gave up 10 bases, with 7 bases separating them. CDR1 and CDR2 (germline): DFQATT, SNEGSKA (reference sequence). The CDR3 contains 12 residues. CDR3 protein: CSAREVASPLHF. The CDR3, as DNA: TGCAGTGCTAGAGAGGTAGCATCACCCCTCCACTTT.

There are a few counts of this clonotype. The V call is TRBV12-3 or TRBV12-4, the J call TRBJ1-5, with a possible D match to TRBD1 (5 bases). Trimming removed 6 bases from V and 5 bases from J, with 14 bases in between. This CDR3 is 14 amino acids long. In nucleotides, the CDR3 is TGTGCCAGCAGCCCCGGGACCTCGGATCAGCCCCAGCATTTT. Translation: CASSPGTSDQPQHF.

This clonotype has only a few counts. This chain connects TRBV7-2 to TRBJ2-7; 7 bases line up with TRBD2. Trimming removed 6 bases from V and 5 bases from J; junction bases left unmatched: 13. This CDR3 is 15 amino acids long. The V gene's germline CDR1 is SGHTA and CDR2 FQGNSA. The CDR3 loop reads CASSLRRLAPHEQYF. DNA of the CDR3: TGTGCCAGCAGTTTAAGAAGACTAGCCCCGCACGAGCAGTACTTC.

The table lists this clonotype with a few counts. This chain connects TRBV28 to TRBJ2-2; no definite D call. Germline V CDR1 and CDR2: MDHEN, SYDVKM. Between the trimmed V and J ends, which lost 5 bases and 6 bases, there was a span of 16 bases. This CDR3 has 15 residues. The CDR3 sequence: CASSPPPRSAGELFF. The CDR3 DNA sequence: TGTGCCAGCAGTCCACCCCCTAGGTCCGCCGGGGAGCTGTTTTTT.

This clonotype was detected only a few times. The V call is TRBV5-1, the J call TRBJ1-6; 8 nucleotides align to TRBD1. V shed 4 bases and J 7 bases; nucleotides not matched to a gene: 7. The CDR3 loop spans 15 amino acids. Germline V lookup: CDR1 SGHRS, CDR2 YFSETQ. This chain's CDR3 is CASSPWTGNNSPLHF. The CDR3 coding sequence is TGCGCCAGCAGCCCGTGGACAGGGAACAATTCACCCCTCCACTTT. The complete variable domain, with remaining parts taken from reference TRBV5-1 and TRBJ1-6, reads KAGVTQTPRYLIKTRGQQVTLSCSPISGHRSVSWYQQTPGQGLQFLFEYFSETQRNKGNFPGRFSGRQFSNSRSEMNVSTLELGDSALYLCASSPWTGNNSPLHFGNGTRLTVT.

J is TRBJ2-7 and V is TRBV7-2, with no clear D. The length of the CDR3 is 13 residues. Deletions cut 5 bases from V and 2 bases from J, with 10 bases between. Germline lookup yields CDR1 SGHTA and CDR2 FQGNSA. This chain's CDR3 is CASSQLGPYEQYF. The CDR3 nucleotides are TGTGCCAGCAGCCAGCTTGGGCCCTACGAGCAGTACTTC.

The chain combines TRBV7-9 with TRBJ2-1; 8 nucleotides agree with TRBD2. V lost 0 bases and J lost 5; bases outside the gene matches: 15. CDR3 length equals 19 residues. Germline V gene lookup returns CDR1 SEHNR and CDR2 FQNEAQ (reference sequence). For the CDR3, the DNA is TGTGCCAGCAGCTTAGCGCTGGTACTAGCGGCCCCCGGAAACAATGAGCAGTTCTTC. Its protein is CASSLALVLAAPGNNEQFF.